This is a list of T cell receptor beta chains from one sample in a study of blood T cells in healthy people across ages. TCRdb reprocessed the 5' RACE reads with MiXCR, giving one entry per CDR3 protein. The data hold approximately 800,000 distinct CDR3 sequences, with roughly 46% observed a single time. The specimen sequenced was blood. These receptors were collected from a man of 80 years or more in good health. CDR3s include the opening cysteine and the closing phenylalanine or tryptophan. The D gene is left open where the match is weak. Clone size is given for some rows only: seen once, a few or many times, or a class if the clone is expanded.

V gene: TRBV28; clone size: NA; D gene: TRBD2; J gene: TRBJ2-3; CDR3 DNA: TGTGCCAGCAGTTTATCGGGGGGACGAGCGGGAGGCAATACGCAGTATTTT; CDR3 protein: CASSLSGGRAGGNTQYF
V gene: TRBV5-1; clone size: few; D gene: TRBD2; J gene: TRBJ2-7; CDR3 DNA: TGCGCCAGCAGCTTCACCGGGACTAGCGACTACGAGCAGTACTTC; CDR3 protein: CASSFTGTSDYEQYF
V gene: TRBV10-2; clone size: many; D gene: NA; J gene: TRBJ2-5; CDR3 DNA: TGCGCCAGCAGCGATCCATGGGAGCAGTACTTC; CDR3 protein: CASSDPWEQYF
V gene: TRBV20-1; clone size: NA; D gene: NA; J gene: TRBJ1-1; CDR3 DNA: TGCAGTGCTAGAGATCCGGGGATGAACACTGAAGCTTTCTTT; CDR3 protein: CSARDPGMNTEAFF
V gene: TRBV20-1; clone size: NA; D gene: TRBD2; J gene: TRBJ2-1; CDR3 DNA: TGCAGTGCTAGAGGGGCTAGCGGGAATATTTACAATGAGCAGTTCTTC; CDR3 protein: CSARGASGNIYNEQFF
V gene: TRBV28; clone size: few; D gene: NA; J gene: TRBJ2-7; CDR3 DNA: TGTGCCAGCAGTCCCTCGGAACAGGCTTACAATGAGCAGTACTTC; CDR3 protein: CASSPSEQAYNEQYF
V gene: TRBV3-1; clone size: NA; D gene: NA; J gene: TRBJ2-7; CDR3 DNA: TGTGCCAGCAGCCCAGGGGGGGCAGGGTACGAGCAGTACTTC; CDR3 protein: CASSPGGAGYEQYF
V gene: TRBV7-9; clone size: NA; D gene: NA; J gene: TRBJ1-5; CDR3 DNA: TGTGCCAGCAGCTTAGAACAATCACAGCCCCAGCATTTT; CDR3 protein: CASSLEQSQPQHF
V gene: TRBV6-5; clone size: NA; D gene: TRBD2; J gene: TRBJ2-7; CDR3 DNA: TGTGCCAGCAGTTACGGCGCGGGAGTTAGCGGGAGTATTTACGAGCAGTACTTC; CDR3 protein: CASSYGAGVSGSIYEQYF
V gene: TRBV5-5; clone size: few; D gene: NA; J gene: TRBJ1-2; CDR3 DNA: TGTGCCAGCAGCTTGGACACCTATGGCTACACCTTC; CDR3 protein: CASSLDTYGYTF
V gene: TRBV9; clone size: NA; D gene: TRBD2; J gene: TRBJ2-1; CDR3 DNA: TGCGCCAGCAGCGTAGAAGGCGGGAGCCGGAGTAATGAGCAGTTCTTC; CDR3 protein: CASSVEGGSRSNEQFF
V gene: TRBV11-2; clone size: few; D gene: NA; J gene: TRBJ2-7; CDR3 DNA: TGTGCCAGCAGCTTAGGAGCTGAGGCCCGGTACTTC; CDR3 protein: CASSLGAEARYF
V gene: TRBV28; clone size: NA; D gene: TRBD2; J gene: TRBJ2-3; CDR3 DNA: TGTGCCAGCAGCCCCGGGACTAGCGGGAGTTCAGATACGCAGTATTTT; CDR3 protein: CASSPGTSGSSDTQYF
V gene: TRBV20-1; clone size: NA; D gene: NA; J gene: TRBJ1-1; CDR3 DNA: TGCAGTGCTAGAAGAGTGGGGATGAACACTGAAGCTTTCTTT; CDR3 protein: CSARRVGMNTEAFF
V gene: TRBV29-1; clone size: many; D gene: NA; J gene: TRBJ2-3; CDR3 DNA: TGCAGCGTTGAAAGTAGCACAGATACGCAGTATTTT; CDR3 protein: CSVESSTDTQYF
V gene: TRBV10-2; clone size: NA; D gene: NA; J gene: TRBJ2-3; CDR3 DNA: TGCGCCAGCCAGGGACGGAGAAGAGATACGCAGTATTTT; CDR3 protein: CASQGRRRDTQYF
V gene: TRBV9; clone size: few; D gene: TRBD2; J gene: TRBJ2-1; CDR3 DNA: TGTGCCAGCAGCGTAGGCCCCCGACTAGCGGCAAATGAGCAGTTCTTC; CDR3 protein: CASSVGPRLAANEQFF
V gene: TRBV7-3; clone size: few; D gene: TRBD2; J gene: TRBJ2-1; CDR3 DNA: TGTGCCAGCAGCTTAGTTGGGACTAGTAACAATGAGCAGTTCTTC; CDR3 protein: CASSLVGTSNNEQFF
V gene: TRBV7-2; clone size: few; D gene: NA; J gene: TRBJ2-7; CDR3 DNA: TGTGCCAGCAGCTTTTCGCCAGGGGTTAAGGAGCAGTACTTC; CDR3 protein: CASSFSPGVKEQYF
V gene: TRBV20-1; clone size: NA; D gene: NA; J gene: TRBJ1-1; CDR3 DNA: TGCAGTGCTAGTACGTTCAGTTTGAACACTGAAGCTTTCTTT; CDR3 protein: CSASTFSLNTEAFF
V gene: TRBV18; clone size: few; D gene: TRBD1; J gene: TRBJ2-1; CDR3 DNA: TGTGCCAGCTCACCACCGGGACAGGGGGAGCGGGAGCAGTTCTTC; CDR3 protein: CASSPPGQGEREQFF
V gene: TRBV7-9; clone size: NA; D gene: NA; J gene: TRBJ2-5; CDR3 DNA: TGTGCCAGCAGCACCTACCAGGGTAGATCAGAGACCCAGTACTTC; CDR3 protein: CASSTYQGRSETQYF
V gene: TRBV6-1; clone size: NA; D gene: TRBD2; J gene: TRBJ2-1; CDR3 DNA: TGTGCCAGCACTGCGGGAGGGTTGAATGAGCAGTTCTTC; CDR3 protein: CASTAGGLNEQFF
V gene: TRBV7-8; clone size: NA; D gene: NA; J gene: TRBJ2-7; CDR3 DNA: TGTGCCAGCAGCTTCGCCAGGGATGACGAGCAGTACTTC; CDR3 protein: CASSFARDDEQYF
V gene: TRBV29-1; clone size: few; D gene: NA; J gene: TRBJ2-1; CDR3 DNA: TGCAGCGTTGAGGGAAATGAGCAGTTCTTC; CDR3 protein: CSVEGNEQFF
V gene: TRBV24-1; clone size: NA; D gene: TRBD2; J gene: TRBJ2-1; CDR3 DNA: TGTGCCACCAGTGAACTTGGGACTAGAACTTACAATGAGCAGTTCTTC; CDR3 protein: CATSELGTRTYNEQFF
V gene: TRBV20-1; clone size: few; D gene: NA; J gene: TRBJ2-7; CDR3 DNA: TGCAGTGCTAGAAAGGACAGCTACGAGCAGTACTTC; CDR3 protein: CSARKDSYEQYF
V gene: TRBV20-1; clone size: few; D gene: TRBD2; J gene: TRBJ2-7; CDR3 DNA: TGCAGTGCTCGGACTAGCAGCCTGGAGCAGTACTTC; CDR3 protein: CSARTSSLEQYF
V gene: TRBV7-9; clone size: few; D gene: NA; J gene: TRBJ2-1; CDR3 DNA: TGTGCCAGCAGCTTAGTGACCCGGCACAATGAGCAGTTCTTC; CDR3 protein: CASSLVTRHNEQFF
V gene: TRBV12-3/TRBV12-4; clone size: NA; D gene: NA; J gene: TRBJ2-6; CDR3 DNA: TGTGCCAGCGGAGGGGTGGTTTTGTCTGGGGCCAACGTCCCGACTTTC; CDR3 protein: CASGGVVLSGANVPTF
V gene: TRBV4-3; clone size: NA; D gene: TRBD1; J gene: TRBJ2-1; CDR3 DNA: TGCGCCAGCAGCCACACAGGGGCGGGTGAGCAGTTCTTC; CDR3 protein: CASSHTGAGEQFF
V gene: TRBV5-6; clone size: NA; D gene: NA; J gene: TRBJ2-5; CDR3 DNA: TGTGCCAGCAGCTTGCCGGGACACCACCAAGGGACCCAGTACTTC; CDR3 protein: CASSLPGHHQGTQYF
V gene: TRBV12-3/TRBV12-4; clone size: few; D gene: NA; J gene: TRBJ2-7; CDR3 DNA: TGTGCCAGCAGGAGCTCCTACAATGAGCAGTACTTC; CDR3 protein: CASRSSYNEQYF
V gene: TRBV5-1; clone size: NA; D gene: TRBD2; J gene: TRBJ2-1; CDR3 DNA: TGCGCCAGCAGCTTACAAGCGGGAGTGAGTGAGCAGTTCTTC; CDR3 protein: CASSLQAGVSEQFF
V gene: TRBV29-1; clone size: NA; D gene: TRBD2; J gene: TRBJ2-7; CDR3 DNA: TGCAGCGTTGCAGCGGGAGTCCATAATGAGCAGTACTTC; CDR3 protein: CSVAAGVHNEQYF
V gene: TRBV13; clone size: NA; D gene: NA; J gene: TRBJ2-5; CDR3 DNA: TGTGCCAGCAGCTTAGGGACCCGTCGCGGCAAGCAGTACTTC; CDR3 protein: CASSLGTRRGKQYF
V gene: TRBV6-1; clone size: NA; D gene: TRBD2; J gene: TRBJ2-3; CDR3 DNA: TGTGCCAGCAGTGGAGTGCCGGGAGGGCCGGATACGCAGTATTTT; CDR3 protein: CASSGVPGGPDTQYF
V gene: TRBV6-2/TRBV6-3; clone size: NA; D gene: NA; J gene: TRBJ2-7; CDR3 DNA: TGTGCCAGCAATGACGTTGGAGATCGTTCGGGCTACGAGCAGTACTTC; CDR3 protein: CASNDVGDRSGYEQYF
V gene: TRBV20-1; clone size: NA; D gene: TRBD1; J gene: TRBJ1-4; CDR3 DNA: TGCAGTGCGGAAGAGGGACAGGCCAATGAAAAACTGTTTTTT; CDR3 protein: CSAEEGQANEKLFF
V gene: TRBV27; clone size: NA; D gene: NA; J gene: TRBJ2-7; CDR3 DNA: TGTGCCAGCAGTTGGGGGGGCAGCCCGGGCACCTACGAGCAGTACTTC; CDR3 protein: CASSWGGSPGTYEQYF
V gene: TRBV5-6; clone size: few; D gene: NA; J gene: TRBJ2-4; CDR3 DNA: TGTGCCAGCAGCCCCGACGGCGGGGCCGGGAACATTCAGTACTTC; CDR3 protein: CASSPDGGAGNIQYF
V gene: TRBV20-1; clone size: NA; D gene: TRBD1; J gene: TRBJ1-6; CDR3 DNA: TGCAGTGCTAGAGCCTGGGGACAGTTTAATTCACCCCTCCACTTT; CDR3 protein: CSARAWGQFNSPLHF
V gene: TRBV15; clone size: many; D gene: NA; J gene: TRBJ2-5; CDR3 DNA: TGTGCCACCCGGACCGGCGAGAAAGAGACCCAGTACTTC; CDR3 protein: CATRTGEKETQYF
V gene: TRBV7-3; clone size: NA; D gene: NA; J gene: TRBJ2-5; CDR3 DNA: TGTGCCAGCAGCTCCCAACGAGTGCCGGATGAGCAGTACTTC; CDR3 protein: CASSSQRVPDEQYF
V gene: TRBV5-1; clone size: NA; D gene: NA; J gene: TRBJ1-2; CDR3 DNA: TGCGCCAGCAGCTTGGGTATTACCCAGAACTATGGCTACACCTTC; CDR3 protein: CASSLGITQNYGYTF
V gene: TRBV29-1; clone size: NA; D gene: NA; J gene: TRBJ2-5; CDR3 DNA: TGCAGCGTTTTGGGCAGGGCATTACAAGAGACCCAGTACTTC; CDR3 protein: CSVLGRALQETQYF
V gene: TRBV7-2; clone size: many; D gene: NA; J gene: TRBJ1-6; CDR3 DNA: TGTGCCAGCAGCTTCACTCGAGGAATAGAGTTGAGGGCCCTCCACTTT; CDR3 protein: CASSFTRGIELRALHF
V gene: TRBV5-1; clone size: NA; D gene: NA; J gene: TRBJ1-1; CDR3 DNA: TGCGCCAGCAGCTTGCATCAGGACACTGAAGCTTTCTTT; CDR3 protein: CASSLHQDTEAFF
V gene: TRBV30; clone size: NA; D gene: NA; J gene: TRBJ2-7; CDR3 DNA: TGTGCCTGGGGCCGAACTTCCTACGAGCAGTACTTC; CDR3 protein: CAWGRTSYEQYF
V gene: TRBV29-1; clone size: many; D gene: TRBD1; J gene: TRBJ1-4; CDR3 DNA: TGCAGCGTTGAGACAGGGGAAAAACTGTTTTTT; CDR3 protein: CSVETGEKLFF
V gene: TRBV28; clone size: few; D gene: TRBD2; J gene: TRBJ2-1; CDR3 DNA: TGTGCCAGCAGTTTGGAGGGACTACCGATTGATGAGCAGTTCTTC; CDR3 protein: CASSLEGLPIDEQFF
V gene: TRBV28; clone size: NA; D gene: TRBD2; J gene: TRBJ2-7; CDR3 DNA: TGTGCCAGCAGGCTACTAGCGGGATACAATGAGCAGTACTTC; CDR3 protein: CASRLLAGYNEQYF
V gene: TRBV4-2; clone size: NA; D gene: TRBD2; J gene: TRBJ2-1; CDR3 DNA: TGTGCCAGCGGCCCCGGACTAGCGCGAACGCCCTACAATGAGCAGTTCTTC; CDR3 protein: CASGPGLARTPYNEQFF